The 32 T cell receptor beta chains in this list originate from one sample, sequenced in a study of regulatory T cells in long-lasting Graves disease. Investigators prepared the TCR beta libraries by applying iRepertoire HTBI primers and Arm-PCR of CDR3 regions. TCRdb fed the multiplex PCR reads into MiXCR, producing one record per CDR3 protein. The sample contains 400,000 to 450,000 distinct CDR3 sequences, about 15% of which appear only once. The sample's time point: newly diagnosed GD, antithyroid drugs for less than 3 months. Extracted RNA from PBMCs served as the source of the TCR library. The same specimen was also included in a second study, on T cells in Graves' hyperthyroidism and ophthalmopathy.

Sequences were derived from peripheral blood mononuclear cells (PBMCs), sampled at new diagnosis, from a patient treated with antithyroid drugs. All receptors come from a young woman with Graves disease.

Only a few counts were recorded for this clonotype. The CDR3 coding sequence is TGTGCCACCAGTGATCGCGGGGCTAGCGGGAATCACATTCAGTACTTC. Protein sequence: CATSDRGASGNHIQYF. The J gene is TRBJ2-4, the V gene TRBV24-1, with 9 bases lining up with TRBD2. With V trimmed by 3 bases and J by 8 bases, 10 bases remained unmatched. The CDR3 runs 16 residues. The germline CDR1 and CDR2 sequences are KGHDR and SFDVKD.

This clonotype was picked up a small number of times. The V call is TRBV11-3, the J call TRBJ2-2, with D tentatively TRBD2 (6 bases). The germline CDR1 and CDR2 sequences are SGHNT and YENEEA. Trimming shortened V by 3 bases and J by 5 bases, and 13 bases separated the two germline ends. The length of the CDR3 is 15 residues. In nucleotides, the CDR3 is TGTGCCAGCAGCTTGTCTCTCGGGGGAACCGGGGAGCTGTTTTTT. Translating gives CASSLSLGGTGELFF. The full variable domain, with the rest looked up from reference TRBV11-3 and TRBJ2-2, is EAGVVQSPRYKIIEKKQPVAFWCNPISGHNTLYWYLQNLGQGPELLIRYENEEAVDDSQLPKDRFSAERLKGVDSTLKIQPAELGDSAVYLCASSLSLGGTGELFFGEGSRLTVL.

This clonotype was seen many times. The DNA of the CDR3 is TGTGCCAGCAGTCGACACCGGGACCGCAGGACCGGGGAGCTGTTTTTT. Amino acids: CASSRHRDRRTGELFF. The V gene is TRBV28, the J gene TRBJ2-2; either TRBD1 or TRBD2 may supply D (5 bases each). The V end was cut by 5 bases, the J end by 5 bases, with 18 bases between. Germline V gene sequence: CDR1 MDHEN, CDR2 SYDVKM. The CDR3 length is 16 residues.

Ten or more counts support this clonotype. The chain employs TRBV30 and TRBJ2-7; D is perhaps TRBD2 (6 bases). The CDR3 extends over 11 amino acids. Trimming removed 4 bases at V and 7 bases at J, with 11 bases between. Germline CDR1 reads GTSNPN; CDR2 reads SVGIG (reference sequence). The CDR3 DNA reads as TGTGCCTGGACGGAGGGCTGGGAGCAGTACTTC. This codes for CAWTEGWEQYF.

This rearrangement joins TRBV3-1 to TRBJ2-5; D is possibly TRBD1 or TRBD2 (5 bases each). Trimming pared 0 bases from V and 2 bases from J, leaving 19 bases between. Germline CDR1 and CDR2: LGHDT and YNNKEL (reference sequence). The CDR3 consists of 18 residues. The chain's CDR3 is CASSQDGTPGTEQETQYF. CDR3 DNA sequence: TGTGCCAGCAGCCAAGATGGGACCCCCGGGACGGAGCAAGAGACCCAGTACTTC.

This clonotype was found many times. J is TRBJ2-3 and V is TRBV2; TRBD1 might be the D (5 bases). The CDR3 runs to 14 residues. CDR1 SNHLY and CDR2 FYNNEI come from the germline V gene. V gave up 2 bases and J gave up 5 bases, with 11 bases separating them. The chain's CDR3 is CASSEQGERDTQYF. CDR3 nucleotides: TGTGCCAGCAGTGAACAGGGCGAAAGAGATACGCAGTATTTT.

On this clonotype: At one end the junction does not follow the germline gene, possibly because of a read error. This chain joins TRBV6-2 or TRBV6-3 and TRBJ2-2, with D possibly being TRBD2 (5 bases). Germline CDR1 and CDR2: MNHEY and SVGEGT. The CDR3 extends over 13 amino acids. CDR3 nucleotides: TGTGCCAGCAAAACAACTAAGACCGGGGAGCTGTCTTTT. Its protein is CASKTTKTGELSF.

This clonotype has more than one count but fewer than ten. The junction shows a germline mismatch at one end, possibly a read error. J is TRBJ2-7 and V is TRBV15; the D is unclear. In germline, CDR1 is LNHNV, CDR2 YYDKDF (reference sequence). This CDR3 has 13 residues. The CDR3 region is CVTSNDDSYEQYF. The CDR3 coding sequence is TGTGTCACCAGCAATGACGACTCCTACGAGCAGTACTTC.

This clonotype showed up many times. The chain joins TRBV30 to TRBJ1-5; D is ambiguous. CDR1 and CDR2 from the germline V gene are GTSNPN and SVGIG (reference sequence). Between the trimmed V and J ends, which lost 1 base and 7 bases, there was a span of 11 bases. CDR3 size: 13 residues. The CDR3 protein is CAWSEGLGQPQHF. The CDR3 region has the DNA TGTGCCTGGAGTGAGGGATTGGGGCAGCCCCAGCATTTT.

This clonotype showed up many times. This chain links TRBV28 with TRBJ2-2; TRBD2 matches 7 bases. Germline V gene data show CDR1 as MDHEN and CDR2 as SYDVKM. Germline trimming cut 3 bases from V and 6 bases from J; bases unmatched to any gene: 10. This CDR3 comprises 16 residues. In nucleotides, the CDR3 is TGTGCCAGCAGTTTCGGGCGGGAGAGTAAAGCCGGGGAGCTGTTTTTT. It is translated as CASSFGRESKAGELFF.

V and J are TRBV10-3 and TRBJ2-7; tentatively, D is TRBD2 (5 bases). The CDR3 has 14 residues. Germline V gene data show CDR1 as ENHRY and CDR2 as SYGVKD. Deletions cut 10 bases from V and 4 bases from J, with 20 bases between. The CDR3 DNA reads TGTGCCACAGCACATACTGTAGGCGGGTACGAGCAGTACTTC. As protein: CATAHTVGGYEQYF.

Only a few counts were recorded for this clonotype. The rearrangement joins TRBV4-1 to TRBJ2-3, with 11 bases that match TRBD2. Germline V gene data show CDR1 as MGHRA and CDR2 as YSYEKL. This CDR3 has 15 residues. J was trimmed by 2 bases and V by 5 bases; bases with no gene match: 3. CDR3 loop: CASSELAGATDTQYF. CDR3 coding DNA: TGCGCCAGCAGCGAACTAGCGGGAGCCACAGATACGCAGTATTTT.

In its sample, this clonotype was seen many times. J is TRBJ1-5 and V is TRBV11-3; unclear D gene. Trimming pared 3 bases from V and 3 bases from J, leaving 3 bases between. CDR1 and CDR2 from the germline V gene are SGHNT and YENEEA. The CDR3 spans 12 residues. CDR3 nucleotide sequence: TGTGCCAGCAGCTTCACCAATCAGCCCCAGCATTTT. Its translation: CASSFTNQPQHF.

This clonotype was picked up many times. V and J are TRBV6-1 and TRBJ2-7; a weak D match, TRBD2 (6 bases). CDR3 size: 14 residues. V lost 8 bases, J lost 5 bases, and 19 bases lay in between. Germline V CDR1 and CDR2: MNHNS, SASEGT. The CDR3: CASGERAGRDEQYF. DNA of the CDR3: TGTGCCAGCGGGGAGCGGGCCGGACGGGACGAGCAGTACTTC.

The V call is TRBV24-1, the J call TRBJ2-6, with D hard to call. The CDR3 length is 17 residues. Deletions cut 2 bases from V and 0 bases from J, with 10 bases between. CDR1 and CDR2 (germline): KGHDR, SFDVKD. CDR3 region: CATSDSLGNSGANVLTF. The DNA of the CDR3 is TGTGCCACCAGTGATTCCCTTGGGAACTCTGGGGCCAACGTCCTGACTTTC.

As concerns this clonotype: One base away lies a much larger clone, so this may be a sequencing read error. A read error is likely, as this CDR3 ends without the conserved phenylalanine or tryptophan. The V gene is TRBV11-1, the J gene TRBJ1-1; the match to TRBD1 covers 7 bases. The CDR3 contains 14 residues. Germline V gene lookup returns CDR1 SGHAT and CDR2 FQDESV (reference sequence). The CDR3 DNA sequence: TGCGCCAGCAGCCAGGGACAGTATAGTACTGAAGCTTTCCTT. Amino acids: CASSQGQYSTEAFL.

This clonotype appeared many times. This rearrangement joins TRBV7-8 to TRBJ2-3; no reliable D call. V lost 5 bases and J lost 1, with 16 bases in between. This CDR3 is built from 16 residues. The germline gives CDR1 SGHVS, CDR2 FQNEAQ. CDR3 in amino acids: CASSRERFVRTDTQYF. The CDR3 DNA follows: TGTGCCAGCAGCCGAGAGAGATTCGTACGCACAGATACGCAGTATTTT.

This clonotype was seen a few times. The CDR3 reads CASSQGFFGELFF. The CDR3 nucleotides read TGTGCCAGCAGCCAAGGGTTTTTTGGGGAGCTGTTTTTT. V gene TRBV3-1 combines with J gene TRBJ2-2; D call uncertain. CDR3 length: 13 residues. Germline loops: CDR1 LGHDT, CDR2 YNNKEL (reference sequence). V lost 1 base, J lost 8 bases, and 8 bases lay in between. The variable domain in full, completed from reference TRBV3-1 and TRBJ2-2, reads DTAVSQTPKYLVTQMGNDKSIKCEQNLGHDTMYWYKQDSKKFLKIMFSYNNKELIINETVPNRFSPKSPDKAHLNLHINSLELGDSAVYFCASSQGFFGELFFGEGSRLTVL.

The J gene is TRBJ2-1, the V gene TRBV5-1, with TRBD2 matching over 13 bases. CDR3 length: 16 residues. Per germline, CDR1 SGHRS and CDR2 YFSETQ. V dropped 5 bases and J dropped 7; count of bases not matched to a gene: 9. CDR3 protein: CASSFGLAGERNEQFF. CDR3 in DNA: TGCGCCAGCAGTTTTGGACTAGCGGGAGAAAGGAATGAGCAGTTCTTC. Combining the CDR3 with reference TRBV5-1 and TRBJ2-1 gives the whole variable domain KAGVTQTPRYLIKTRGQQVTLSCSPISGHRSVSWYQQTPGQGLQFLFEYFSETQRNKGNFPGRFSGRQFSNSRSEMNVSTLELGDSALYLCASSFGLAGERNEQFFGPGTRLTVL.

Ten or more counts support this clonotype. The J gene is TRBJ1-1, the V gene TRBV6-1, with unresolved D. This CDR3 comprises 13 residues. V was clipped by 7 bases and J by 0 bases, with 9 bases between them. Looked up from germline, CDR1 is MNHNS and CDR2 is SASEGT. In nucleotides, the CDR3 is TGTGCCAGCAAATCCGCGATGAACACTGAAGCTTTCTTT. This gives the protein CASKSAMNTEAFF.

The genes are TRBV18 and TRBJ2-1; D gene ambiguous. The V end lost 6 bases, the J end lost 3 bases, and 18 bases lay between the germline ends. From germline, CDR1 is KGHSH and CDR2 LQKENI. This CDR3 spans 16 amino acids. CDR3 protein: CASSTTSIQVYNEQFF. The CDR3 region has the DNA TGTGCCAGCTCGACCACCTCCATCCAAGTCTACAATGAGCAGTTCTTC. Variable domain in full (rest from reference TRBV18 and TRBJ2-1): NAGVMQNPRHLVRRRGQEARLRCSPMKGHSHVYWYRQLPEEGLKFMVYLQKENIIDESGMPKERFSAEFPKEGPSILRIQQVVRGDSAAYFCASSTTSIQVYNEQFFGPGTRLTVL.

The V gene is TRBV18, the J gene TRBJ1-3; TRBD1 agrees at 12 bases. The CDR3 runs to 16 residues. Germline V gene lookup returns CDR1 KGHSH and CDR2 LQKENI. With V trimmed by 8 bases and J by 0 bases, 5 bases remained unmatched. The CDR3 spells CASRPGQGASGNTIYF. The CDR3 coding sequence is TGTGCCAGCCGACCGGGACAGGGGGCCTCTGGAAACACCATATATTTT.

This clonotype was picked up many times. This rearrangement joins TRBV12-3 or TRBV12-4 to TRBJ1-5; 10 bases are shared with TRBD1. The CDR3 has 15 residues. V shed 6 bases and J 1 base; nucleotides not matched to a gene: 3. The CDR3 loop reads CASRWGQGSNQPQHF. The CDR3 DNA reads TGTGCCAGCAGATGGGGACAGGGGAGCAATCAGCCCCAGCATTTT.

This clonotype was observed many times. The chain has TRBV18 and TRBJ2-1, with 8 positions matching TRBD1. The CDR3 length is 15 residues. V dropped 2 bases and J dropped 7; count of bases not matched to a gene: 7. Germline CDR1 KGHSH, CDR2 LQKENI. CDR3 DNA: TGTGCCAGCTCACCATCCGGACAGGGCCTTAATGAGCAGTTCTTC. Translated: CASSPSGQGLNEQFF.

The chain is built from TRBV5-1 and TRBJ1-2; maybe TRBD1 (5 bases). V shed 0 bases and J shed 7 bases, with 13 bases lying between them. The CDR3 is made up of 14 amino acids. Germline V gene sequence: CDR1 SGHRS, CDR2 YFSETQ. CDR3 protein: CASSLETRQGGYTF. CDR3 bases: TGCGCCAGCAGCTTGGAAACTCGCCAGGGTGGCTACACCTTC.

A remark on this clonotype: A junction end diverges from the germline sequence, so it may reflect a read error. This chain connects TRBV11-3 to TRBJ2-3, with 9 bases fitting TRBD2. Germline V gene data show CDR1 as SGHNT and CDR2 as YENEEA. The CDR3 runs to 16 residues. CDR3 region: CASSQLAGTRTDTQYF. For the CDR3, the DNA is TGCGCCAGCAGCCAGCTAGCGGGAACCCGCACAGATACGCAGTATTTT.

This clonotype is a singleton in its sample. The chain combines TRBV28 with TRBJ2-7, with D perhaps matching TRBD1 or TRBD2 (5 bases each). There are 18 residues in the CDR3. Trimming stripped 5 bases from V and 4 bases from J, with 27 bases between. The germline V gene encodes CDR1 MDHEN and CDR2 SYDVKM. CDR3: CASSLAPPRDRPAYEQYF. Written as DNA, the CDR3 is TGTGCCAGCAGTCTCGCACCCCCCCGGGACCGCCCAGCTTACGAGCAGTACTTC.

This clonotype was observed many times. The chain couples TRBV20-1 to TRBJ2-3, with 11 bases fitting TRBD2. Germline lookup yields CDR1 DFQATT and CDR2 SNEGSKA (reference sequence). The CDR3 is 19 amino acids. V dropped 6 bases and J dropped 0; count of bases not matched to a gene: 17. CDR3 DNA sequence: TGCAGTGCCGAACCGGGACTAGCGGCAATTTGGATTAGCACAGATACGCAGTATTTT. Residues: CSAEPGLAAIWISTDTQYF.

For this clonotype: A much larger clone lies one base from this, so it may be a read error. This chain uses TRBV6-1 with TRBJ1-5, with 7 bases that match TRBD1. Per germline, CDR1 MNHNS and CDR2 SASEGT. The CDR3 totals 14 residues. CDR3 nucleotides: TGTGTCAGCAGTGTACCGGGACAGAATCAGCCCCAGCATTTT. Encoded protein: CVSSVPGQNQPQHF.

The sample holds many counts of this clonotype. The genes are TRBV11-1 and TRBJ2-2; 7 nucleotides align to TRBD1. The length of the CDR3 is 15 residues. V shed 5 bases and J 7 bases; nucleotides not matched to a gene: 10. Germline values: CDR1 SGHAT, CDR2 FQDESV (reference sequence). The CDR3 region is CASSPRDRAGGELFF. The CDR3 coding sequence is TGTGCCAGCAGCCCTCGAGACAGGGCGGGCGGGGAGCTGTTTTTT.

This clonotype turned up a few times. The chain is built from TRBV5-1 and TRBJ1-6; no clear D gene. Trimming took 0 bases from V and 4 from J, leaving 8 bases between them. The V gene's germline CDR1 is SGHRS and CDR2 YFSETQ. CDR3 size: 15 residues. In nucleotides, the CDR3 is TGCGCCAGCAGCTTGGGCTACAGTTATAATTCACCCCTCCACTTT. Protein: CASSLGYSYNSPLHF.

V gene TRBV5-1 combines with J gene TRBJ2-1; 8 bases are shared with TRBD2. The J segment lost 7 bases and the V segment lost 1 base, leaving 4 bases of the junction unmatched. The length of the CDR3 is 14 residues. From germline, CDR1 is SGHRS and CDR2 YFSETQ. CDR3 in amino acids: CASSLLSSGNEQFF. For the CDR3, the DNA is TGCGCCAGCAGCTTGTTGTCTAGCGGGAATGAGCAGTTCTTC.